This T cell receptor (beta chain) was profiled in a study of CD8 T cells in ankylosing spondylitis. Study results and limitations: Clones linked to the disease showed a CD8+ phenotype. They occurred at relatively low frequencies in peripheral blood.

TCRdb analysed the 5' RACE reads with MiXCR anew, one entry per CDR3 protein. The sample records approximately 350,000 distinct CDR3 sequences, roughly 14% being singletons. Germline CDR1 SGHRS, CDR2 YFSETQ. The V and J ends lost 7 bases and 0 bases respectively, with 10 bases between them. This CDR3 is 14 amino acids long. In the case of this clonotype: What it recognizes is unknown.

The rearrangement uses TRBV5-1 and TRBJ2-2; D possibly corresponds to TRBD1 (6 bases). Specimen: blood, either unsorted or a sorted T cell fraction (not recorded which). The receptor was derived from a male donor with ankylosing spondylitis or in good health (not recorded which). The CDR3 loop is CASRDNTNTGELFF. The CDR3, as DNA: TGCGCCAGCCGGGACAATACGAACACCGGGGAGCTGTTTTTT.